The 10 T cell receptor beta chains reported below all come from one sample, sequenced in a study of immune characterization of retroperitoneal liposarcoma. Via MiXCR, TCRdb re-called the PCR reads, giving one row per CDR3 protein. Here the sample spans under 3,000 distinct CDR3 sequences, under 60% being singletons. Sequenced input: tumor tissue. Receptor source: a female donor with retroperitoneal liposarcoma.

The chain is built from TRBV27 and TRBJ2-1, with 13 bases lining up with TRBD2. The CDR3 is made up of 15 amino acids. Germline V gene lookup returns CDR1 MNHEY and CDR2 SMNVEV (reference sequence). With 7 bases clipped from V and 8 bases from J, the junction kept 8 bases outside the gene matches. CDR3 bases: TGTGCCAGCAAAAAGGGACTAGCGGGATTAGATGAGCAGTTCTTC. This encodes CASKKGLAGLDEQFF.

The DNA for the CDR3 is TGTGCCAGCAGTCTTACTAGCTCCTACGAGCAGTACTTC. Protein: CASSLTSSYEQYF. The V and J genes are TRBV6-1 and TRBJ2-7; D is possibly TRBD2 (5 bases). The germline V and J ends were trimmed by 5 bases and 0 bases, with 8 bases remaining between them. Per the germline V gene, CDR1 is MNHNS and CDR2 is SASEGT. The CDR3 is 13 residues long.

The chain uses TRBV7-8 and TRBJ2-3, with 12 bases that match TRBD2. This CDR3 contains 16 residues. CDR1 and CDR2 from the germline V gene are SGHVS and FQNEAQ. The junction had 3 bases not matched to a gene; V was cut back by 5 bases and J by 0 bases. The CDR3 bases are TGTGCCAGCAGCCCGGGACTAGCGGGCAGCACAGATACGCAGTATTTT. Its translation is CASSPGLAGSTDTQYF.

Within the sample, this clonotype is large. The genes are TRBV7-2 and TRBJ2-5, with unresolved D. Germline V gene data show CDR1 as SGHTA and CDR2 as FQGNSA. The germline V and J ends were trimmed by 7 bases and 1 base, with 13 bases remaining between them. The CDR3 has 14 amino acids. The DNA for the CDR3 is TGTGCCAGCAACCTGCTCAGCTCCCAAGAGACCCAGTACTTC. It is translated as CASNLLSSQETQYF.

In DNA form, the CDR3 reads TGTGCCAGCACCCTAGGATACAATGAGCAGTTCTTC. Translated: CASTLGYNEQFF. V gene TRBV7-2 combines with J gene TRBJ2-1; D gene unclear. The CDR3 runs to 12 residues. Germline V gives CDR1 SGHTA, CDR2 FQGNSA. V lost 7 bases and J 4 bases, leaving 8 bases between the germline ends.

The table lists this clonotype with a count of one. The J gene is TRBJ2-7, the V gene TRBV6-1; D possibly corresponds to TRBD1 (6 bases). The CDR3 length is 13 residues. The V gene's germline CDR1 is MNHNS and CDR2 SASEGT. The V end lost 6 bases, the J end lost 2 bases, and 11 bases lay between the germline ends. The CDR3 spells CASSLGTTYEQYF. CDR3 coding DNA: TGTGCCAGCAGCCTCGGGACAACCTACGAGCAGTACTTC.

This clonotype was counted only a few times. This CDR3 is CASSFNEARIEQYF. In nucleotides, the CDR3 is TGTGCCAGCAGCTTTAACGAAGCGCGGATTGAGCAGTACTTC. The rearrangement links TRBV7-6 to TRBJ2-5; D remains unclear. The V and J ends lost 3 bases and 11 bases respectively, with 19 bases between them. Looked up from germline, CDR1 is SGHVS and CDR2 is FNYEAQ. This CDR3 has 14 residues. Full variable domain (missing parts from reference TRBV7-6 and TRBJ2-5): GAGVSQSPRYKVTKRGQDVALRCDPISGHVSLYWYRQALGQGPEFLTYFNYEAQQDKSGLPNDRFSAERPEGSISTLTIQRTEQRDSAMYRCASSFNEARIEQYFGPGTRLLVL.

This clonotype appeared a few times. The chain combines TRBV6-1 with TRBJ2-1; the match to TRBD2 covers 9 bases. Germline V CDR1 and CDR2: MNHNS, SASEGT. This CDR3 region has 15 residues. The junction had 3 bases not matched to a gene; V was cut back by 6 bases and J by 0 bases. The CDR3 loop is CASRLGLASYNEQFF. DNA for the CDR3: TGTGCCAGCAGGCTGGGACTAGCCTCCTACAATGAGCAGTTCTTC.

Notes on this clonotype: The junction departs from the called germline gene at one end, perhaps through a read error. The chain uses TRBV7-2 and TRBJ1-5; D possibly corresponds to TRBD1 (5 bases). Germline assignment: CDR1 SGHTA and CDR2 FQGNSA. CDR3 length: 16 amino acids. CDR3 nucleotide sequence: TGTGCCAGCACCTTACTAGGGGCGTTTGGCAATCAGCCCCAGCATTTT. Its protein is CASTLLGAFGNQPQHF.

Worth noting for this clonotype: Compared with germline, one end of the junction differs, possibly owing to a read error. The chain carries TRBV6-6 and TRBJ2-1, with TRBD2 as a possible D gene (7 bases). The CDR3 consists of 20 residues. The germline V gene encodes CDR1 MNHNY and CDR2 SVGAGI (reference sequence). Here the CDR3 DNA reads TGTGCCAGCAGTTACCCAAGGGGGGGGGCCGTTTCGCGGTCCTACAATGAGCAGTTATTC. This sequence encodes CASSYPRGGAVSRSYNEQLF.